Below are 31 T cell receptor beta chains sequenced from a single sample in a study of regulatory T cells in long-lasting Graves disease. Construction of the TCR beta libraries employed iRepertoire HTBI primers in conjunction with Arm-PCR of CDR3 regions. TCRdb re-called the multiplex PCR reads through MiXCR, storing one row per CDR3 protein. The profile shows 360,000 or so distinct CDR3 sequences, around 15% of them singletons. Time point reported: newly diagnosed GD, antithyroid drugs for less than 3 months. Researchers made the TCR library from RNA that was extracted from PBMCs. These data also formed part of another study, on T cells in Graves' hyperthyroidism and ophthalmopathy.

The input for sequencing was peripheral blood mononuclear cells (PBMCs), taken at new diagnosis, from a patient treated with antithyroid drugs. These receptors originate from a young woman with Graves disease.

This clonotype was recorded only once. The V gene is TRBV6-2 or TRBV6-3, the J gene TRBJ1-1, with D maybe TRBD1 (6 bases). The CDR3 extends over 14 amino acids. Germline loops: CDR1 MNHEY, CDR2 SVGEGT. V was clipped by 4 bases and J by 6 bases, with 15 bases between them. This CDR3 reads CASSWAGADAEAFF. The CDR3 nucleotides read TGTGCCAGCAGTTGGGCGGGGGCGGACGCTGAAGCTTTCTTT.

This clonotype was picked up a small number of times. This chain links TRBV24-1 with TRBJ2-2; D call uncertain. Germline CDR1 reads KGHDR; CDR2 reads SFDVKD. The CDR3 consists of 18 residues. V was shortened by 6 bases and J by 4 bases, with 23 bases between the two germline ends. The CDR3 region is CATSPQGRIGVGTGELFF. For the CDR3, the DNA is TGTGCCACCAGTCCTCAAGGCAGGATAGGAGTTGGCACCGGGGAGCTGTTTTTT.

In its sample, this clonotype was seen many times. Possible read error: a much larger clone is one base away. The chain is built from TRBV11-1 and TRBJ2-7; D is unresolved. V lost 3 bases, J lost 0 bases, and 6 bases lay in between. CDR3 length: 13 residues. CDR1 and CDR2 from the germline V gene are SGHAT and FQDESV (reference sequence). CDR3 bases: TGTGCCAGCAGCTTCACGGGCTCCTACGAGCAGTACTTC. This encodes CASSFTGSYEQYF.

The rearrangement joins TRBV5-4 to TRBJ2-1; D gene uncertain. Germline assignment: CDR1 SGHNT and CDR2 YYREEE (reference sequence). V lost 0 bases to trimming and J lost 5 bases, with 6 bases between them. There are 13 residues in the CDR3. The DNA of the CDR3 is TGTGCCAGCAGCTTGGTGGGTCACAATGAGCAGTTCTTC. This sequence encodes CASSLVGHNEQFF.

V and J are TRBV10-2 and TRBJ1-1; 9 nucleotides line up with TRBD1. CDR1 WSHSY and CDR2 SAAADI come from the germline V gene. After removal of 6 bases from V and 6 bases from J, the junction contained 5 bases not matched to a gene. The CDR3 has 13 residues. CDR3 residues: CASSTGGCAEAFF. The CDR3 nucleotides are TGCGCCAGCAGCACAGGGGGCTGCGCTGAAGCTTTCTTT.

This clonotype showed up just a few times. V gene TRBV6-2 or TRBV6-3 combines with J gene TRBJ2-5; 8 nucleotides line up with TRBD1. CDR1 MNHEY and CDR2 SVGEGT come from the germline V gene. After removal of 6 bases from V and 5 bases from J, the junction contained 5 bases not matched to a gene. The length of the CDR3 is 13 residues. DNA for the CDR3: TGTGCCAGCAGGGACAGGGACGCCGAGACCCAGTACTTC. Translated, it gives CASRDRDAETQYF.

This clonotype was detected a few times. The chain employs TRBV3-1 and TRBJ2-1; 9 nucleotides match TRBD2. V lost 4 bases to trimming and J lost 6 bases; unmatched junction nucleotides: 7. Per germline, CDR1 LGHDT and CDR2 YNNKEL (reference sequence). This CDR3 region has 15 residues. The CDR3 loop is CASSPYSGRGNEQFF. CDR3 bases: TGTGCCAGCAGCCCATATAGCGGGAGAGGCAATGAGCAGTTCTTC.

This clonotype came up many times. The CDR3 bases are TGTGCCAGCTGCCCGGACAGGTCCTACAATGAGCAGTTCTTC. It codes for CASCPDRSYNEQFF. The gene calls are TRBV2 and TRBJ2-1, with 7 positions matching TRBD1. The V gene end was trimmed by 8 bases and the J gene end by 1 base; junction bases not matched to a gene: 5. This CDR3 region has 14 residues. The germline CDR1 and CDR2 sequences are SNHLY and FYNNEI.

This clonotype was counted ten times or more. The genes are TRBV3-1 and TRBJ2-1; no clear D. V lost 0 bases, J lost 6 bases, and 6 bases lay in between. Germline V gene lookup returns CDR1 LGHDT and CDR2 YNNKEL (reference sequence). This CDR3 has 13 residues. The CDR3 spells CASSQEWPNEQFF. The CDR3 nucleotides read TGTGCCAGCAGCCAAGAATGGCCCAATGAGCAGTTCTTC.

This clonotype appeared a few times. This chain joins TRBV9 and TRBJ2-7; TRBD1 aligns across 8 bases. The CDR3 covers 14 residues. From germline, CDR1 is SGDLS and CDR2 YYNGEE. J was trimmed by 5 bases and V by 0 bases; bases with no gene match: 4. The chain's CDR3 is CASSVAGTGDEQYF. CDR3 nucleotide sequence: TGTGCCAGCAGCGTAGCAGGGACAGGCGACGAGCAGTACTTC.

This clonotype was detected once. The chain employs TRBV20-1 and TRBJ2-1; 10 positions match TRBD2. V gave up 7 bases and J gave up 3 bases; unmatched junction bases: 3. This CDR3 has 13 residues. Per germline, CDR1 DFQATT and CDR2 SNEGSKA (reference sequence). As DNA, the CDR3 is TGCAGTGTCCCTAGCGGGGGCTACAATGAGCAGTTCTTC. Protein sequence: CSVPSGGYNEQFF.

The table lists this clonotype with many counts. The rearrangement links TRBV6-4 to TRBJ2-1; TRBD2 might be the D (5 bases). Trimming left V 8 bases short and J 6 bases short, with 20 bases between. CDR3 length: 15 residues. Per germline, CDR1 MRHNA and CDR2 SNTAGT. CDR3 DNA: TGTGCCAGCGGAAGATCGGCGGGCTCCCTCAATGAGCAGTTCTTC. Translated: CASGRSAGSLNEQFF.

Many counts were recorded for this clonotype. For the CDR3, the DNA is TGTGCCAGCAGTGCAGGGGGTTGGGAGACCCAGTACTTC. It is translated as CASSAGGWETQYF. This chain uses TRBV6-1 with TRBJ2-5; 7 bases line up with TRBD1. J lost 5 bases, V lost 4 bases, and 4 bases had no gene match. In germline, CDR1 is MNHNS, CDR2 SASEGT. The CDR3 runs to 13 residues.

This clonotype was seen a single time. One end of the junction does not line up with germline, which may come from a read error. The rearrangement uses TRBV20-1 and TRBJ2-7, with 9 bases aligning to TRBD1. The CDR3 extends over 15 amino acids. Germline-derived CDR1 and CDR2 are DFQATT and SNEGSKA (reference sequence). CDR3 coding DNA: TGCAGTGCTAGGCCCCCGGGACAGGGCCTCCACGAGCGGTACTTC. Its protein product is CSARPPGQGLHERYF.

This clonotype was recorded many times. V and J are TRBV18 and TRBJ1-4; D remains ambiguous. Germline V CDR1 and CDR2: KGHSH, LQKENI. The CDR3 is 14 residues long. V was pared by 1 base and J by 3 bases, with 6 bases between. The CDR3 DNA reads as TGTGCCAGCTCACCACGGGGATCTAATGAAAAACTGTTTTTT. Residues: CASSPRGSNEKLFF. Full variable domain (missing parts from reference TRBV18 and TRBJ1-4): NAGVMQNPRHLVRRRGQEARLRCSPMKGHSHVYWYRQLPEEGLKFMVYLQKENIIDESGMPKERFSAEFPKEGPSILRIQQVVRGDSAAYFCASSPRGSNEKLFFGSGTQLSVL.

This clonotype appeared many times. The chain recombines TRBV30 with TRBJ2-3; D unclear. CDR1 and CDR2 from the germline V gene are GTSNPN and SVGIG (reference sequence). V dropped 4 bases and J dropped 2 bases, with 13 bases sitting between them. The CDR3 spans 14 residues. The CDR3 loop is CAWKPSRITDTQYF. Written as DNA, the CDR3 is TGTGCCTGGAAACCGTCCAGGATCACAGATACGCAGTATTTT.

This clonotype showed up many times. The chain uses TRBV5-1 and TRBJ1-2; D call uncertain. Germline values: CDR1 SGHRS, CDR2 YFSETQ. With 4 bases removed from V and 8 bases from J, the gap between germline ends came to 15 bases. This CDR3 has 13 amino acids. In DNA, the CDR3 is TGCGCCAGCAGCGTGGTGGGAAATAGCGGCTACACCTTC. It encodes CASSVVGNSGYTF.

V usage is TRBV7-8 and J usage is TRBJ2-7, with D tentatively TRBD1 (6 bases). Trimming left V 4 bases short and J 8 bases short, with 15 bases between. This CDR3 region has 13 residues. Germline CDR1 is SGHVS and CDR2 is FQNEAQ. DNA of the CDR3: TGTGCCAGCAGCTCCGGACAGACTCAGAAGCAGTACTTC. This codes for CASSSGQTQKQYF.

The gene calls are TRBV5-1 and TRBJ1-4; the D is unclear. In germline, CDR1 is SGHRS, CDR2 YFSETQ. This CDR3 spans 14 amino acids. Trimming took 2 bases from V and 5 from J, leaving 10 bases between them. The CDR3: CASSFGRVNEKLFF. Here the CDR3 DNA reads TGCGCCAGCAGCTTTGGACGGGTAAATGAAAAACTGTTTTTT.

This clonotype came up a few times. The DNA for the CDR3 is TGTGCCAGCAGTGGAGGTCGAATAGGGTGGACTTCACCCCTCCACTTT. It yields the protein CASSGGRIGWTSPLHF. This sequence joins TRBV27 and TRBJ1-6, with D unclear. The CDR3 has 16 amino acids. CDR1 and CDR2 (germline): MNHEY, SMNVEV (reference sequence). V lost 5 bases and J lost 9, with 20 bases in between.

Regarding this clonotype: Given a much more abundant clone one base away, this may be a read error. V gene TRBV6-1 combines with J gene TRBJ2-7; 8 bases match TRBD1. Trimming cost V 8 bases and J 5 bases; bases outside gene matches: 5. This CDR3 spans 12 amino acids. Germline assignment: CDR1 MNHNS and CDR2 SASEGT. For the CDR3, the DNA is TGTGCCAGCTACCCGACAGGGGACGAGCAGTACTTC. Translated, it gives CASYPTGDEQYF.

This clonotype showed up many times. V usage is TRBV10-3 and J usage is TRBJ2-7; TRBD2 agrees at 15 bases. The CDR3 is 15 amino acids. Per germline, CDR1 ENHRY and CDR2 SYGVKD. With V trimmed by 4 bases and J by 4 bases, 2 bases remained unmatched. CDR3 loop: CAISGTSGGDYEQYF. CDR3 DNA: TGTGCCATCAGTGGGACTAGCGGGGGGGATTACGAGCAGTACTTC.

Only a few counts were recorded for this clonotype. V usage is TRBV29-1 and J usage is TRBJ1-1; the D gene is possibly TRBD1 (5 bases). Germline CDR1 is SQVTM and CDR2 is ANQGSEA. The CDR3 totals 15 residues. The germline V and J ends were trimmed by 4 bases and 5 bases, with 20 bases remaining between them. The CDR3 nucleotides read TGCAGCGTTGTTAATATTGGACAATGGAAAACTGAAGCTTTCTTT. Its protein product is CSVVNIGQWKTEAFF.

The chain joins TRBV9 to TRBJ2-3; tentative D call: TRBD1 (6 bases). CDR3 size: 14 residues. The V gene's germline CDR1 is SGDLS and CDR2 YYNGEE. Trimming took 4 bases from V and 6 from J, leaving 15 bases between them. The CDR3 sequence: CASSTHLTGDTQYF. CDR3 coding DNA: TGTGCCAGCAGCACACATCTAACAGGGGATACGCAGTATTTT.

A word on this clonotype: A much larger clonotype is one base distant, so this may be a read error. The chain is built from TRBV6-5 and TRBJ1-1; D is perhaps TRBD1 (5 bases). Trimming shortened V by 2 bases and J by 8 bases, and 12 bases separated the two germline ends. The germline gives CDR1 MNHEY, CDR2 SVGAGI. The CDR3 loop spans 13 amino acids. This chain's CDR3 is CASSYPPGKEAFF. CDR3 nucleotide sequence: TGTGCCAGCAGTTACCCGCCAGGGAAGGAAGCTTTCTTT.

There are a few counts of this clonotype. The chain is built from TRBV2 and TRBJ2-7; D ambiguous. CDR1 and CDR2 (germline): SNHLY, FYNNEI. V was pared by 6 bases and J by 0 bases, with 15 bases between. CDR3 length: 15 residues. The CDR3 here is CASRERKATSYEQYF. For the CDR3, the DNA is TGTGCCAGCAGGGAACGTAAAGCGACCTCCTACGAGCAGTACTTC.

This clonotype was found many times. This chain links TRBV6-4 with TRBJ2-1, with TRBD1 matching over 8 bases. J was trimmed by 6 bases and V by 2 bases; bases with no gene match: 3. Per germline, CDR1 MRHNA and CDR2 SNTAGT. There are 14 residues in the CDR3. The CDR3 DNA reads TGTGCCAGCAGTGACGACAGGGGTGGCAATGAGCAGTTCTTC. It encodes CASSDDRGGNEQFF.

In this sample, this clonotype turned up a few times. The gene calls are TRBV7-9 and TRBJ2-1; the match to TRBD2 covers 12 bases. This CDR3 is 17 amino acids long. The V gene's germline CDR1 is SEHNR and CDR2 FQNEAQ (reference sequence). Trimming cost V 5 bases and J 5 bases; bases outside gene matches: 10. CDR3 sequence reads: CASSRLAGVVGHNEQFF. CDR3 coding DNA: TGTGCCAGCAGCCGACTAGCGGGAGTCGTCGGGCACAATGAGCAGTTCTTC.

This clonotype was seen just once. This sequence may be a read error, since a much larger clone differs from it by one base. The rearrangement links TRBV20-1 to TRBJ2-3; weak D call: TRBD2 (6 bases). V gave up 0 bases and J gave up 8 bases, with 18 bases separating them. The CDR3 extends over 15 amino acids. Germline assignment: CDR1 DFQATT and CDR2 SNEGSKA (reference sequence). The CDR3 sequence is CSARDGGARAGTQYF. The CDR3 nucleotides are TGCAGTGCTAGAGATGGCGGGGCTAGAGCAGGTACGCAGTATTTT.

This clonotype showed up just a few times. The V gene is TRBV20-1, the J gene TRBJ2-6; TRBD1 matches 8 bases. The germline V gene has CDR1 DFQATT and CDR2 SNEGSKA (reference sequence). This CDR3 spans 17 amino acids. The V and J ends lost 5 bases and 0 bases, in that order; junction bases with no gene match: 9. The CDR3 region has the DNA TGCAGTGCTTCTACGGGACAGGTGATCTCTGGGGCCAACGTCCTGACTTTC. Translating it yields CSASTGQVISGANVLTF.

This clonotype occurred many times. The gene calls are TRBV20-1 and TRBJ2-4, with 11 bases matching TRBD2. This CDR3 comprises 14 residues. Germline CDR1 reads DFQATT; CDR2 reads SNEGSKA (reference sequence). The V segment lost 3 bases and the J segment 7 bases; nucleotides outside the gene matches: 5. CDR3 bases: TGCAGTGCTAGCCTTAGCGGGAGGGGGAACATTCAGTACTTC. This sequence encodes CSASLSGRGNIQYF.